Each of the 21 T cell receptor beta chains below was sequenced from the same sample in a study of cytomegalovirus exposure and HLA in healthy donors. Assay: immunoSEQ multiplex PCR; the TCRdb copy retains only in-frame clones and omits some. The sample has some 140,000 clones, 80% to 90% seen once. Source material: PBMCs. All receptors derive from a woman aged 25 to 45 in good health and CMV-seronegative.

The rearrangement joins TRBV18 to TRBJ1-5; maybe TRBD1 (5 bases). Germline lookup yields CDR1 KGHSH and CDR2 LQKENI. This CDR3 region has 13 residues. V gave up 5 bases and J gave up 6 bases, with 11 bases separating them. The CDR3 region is CASSSAGVQPQHF. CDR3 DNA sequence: TGTGCCAGCTCATCGGCGGGGGTTCAGCCCCAGCATTTT.

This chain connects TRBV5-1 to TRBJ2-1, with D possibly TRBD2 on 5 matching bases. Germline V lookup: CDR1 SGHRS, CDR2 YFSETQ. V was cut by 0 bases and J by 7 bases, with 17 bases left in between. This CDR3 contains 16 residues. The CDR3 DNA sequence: TGCGCCAGCAGCTTGGATCCGGGGAGTGTCGGGAATGAGCAGTTCTTC. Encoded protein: CASSLDPGSVGNEQFF.

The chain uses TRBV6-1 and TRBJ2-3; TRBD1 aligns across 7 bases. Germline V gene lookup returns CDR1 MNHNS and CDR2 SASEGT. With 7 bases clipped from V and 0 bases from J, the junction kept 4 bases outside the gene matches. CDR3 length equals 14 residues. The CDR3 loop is CASKQGLSTDTQYF. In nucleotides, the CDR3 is TGTGCCAGCAAACAGGGGCTTAGCACAGATACGCAGTATTTT.

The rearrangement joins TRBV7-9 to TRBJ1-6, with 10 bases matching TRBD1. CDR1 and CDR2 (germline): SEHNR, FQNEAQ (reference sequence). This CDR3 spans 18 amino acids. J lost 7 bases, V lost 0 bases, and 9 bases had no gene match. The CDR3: CASSLAGTWTGGNSPLHF. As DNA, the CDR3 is TGTGCCAGCAGCTTAGCCGGCACCTGGACAGGGGGAAATTCACCCCTCCACTTT.

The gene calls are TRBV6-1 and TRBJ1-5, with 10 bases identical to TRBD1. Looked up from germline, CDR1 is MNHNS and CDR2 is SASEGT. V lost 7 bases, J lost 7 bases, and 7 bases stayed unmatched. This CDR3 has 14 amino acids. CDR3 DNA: TGTGCCAGCATTCGACAGGGGGCCGGGCAGCCCCAGCATTTT. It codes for CASIRQGAGQPQHF.

CDR3 in DNA: TGTGCCAGCAGCTCGTTGCGAAGATTCGACAGGGAAGGCACCGGGGAGCTGTTTTTT. Its protein product is CASSSLRRFDREGTGELFF. This chain links TRBV13 with TRBJ2-2, with TRBD1 matching 7 bases. V shed 4 bases and J 4 bases; nucleotides not matched to a gene: 18. The CDR3 is 19 amino acids. Germline assignment: CDR1 PRHDT and CDR2 FYEKMQ (reference sequence).

CDR3 in amino acids: CASSSTREGSGYTF. For the CDR3, the DNA is TGTGCCAGCAGTTCGACGAGGGAGGGAAGTGGCTACACCTTC. V gene TRBV6-5 combines with J gene TRBJ1-2; D call uncertain. V gave up 4 bases and J gave up 7 bases, with 16 bases separating them. CDR1 and CDR2 (germline): MNHEY, SVGAGI. This CDR3 contains 14 residues.

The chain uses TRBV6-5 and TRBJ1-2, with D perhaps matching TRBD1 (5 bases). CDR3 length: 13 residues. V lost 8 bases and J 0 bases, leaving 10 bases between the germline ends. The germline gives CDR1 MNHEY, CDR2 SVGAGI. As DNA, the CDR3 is TGTGCCAGCGTGGACACAACTAACTATGGCTACACCTTC. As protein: CASVDTTNYGYTF.

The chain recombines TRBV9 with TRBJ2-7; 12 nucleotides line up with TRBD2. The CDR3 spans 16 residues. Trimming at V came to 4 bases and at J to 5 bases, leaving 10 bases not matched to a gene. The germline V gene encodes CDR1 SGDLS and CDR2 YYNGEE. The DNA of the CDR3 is TGTGCCAGCAGCTATGGAAGACTAGCGGGGGATCACGAGCAGTACTTC. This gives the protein CASSYGRLAGDHEQYF.

This chain's CDR3 is CASSYLATGELFF. As DNA, the CDR3 is TGTGCCAGCAGCTACCTGGCCACCGGGGAGCTGTTTTTT. J is TRBJ2-2 and V is TRBV11-3, with D hard to call. Germline V gene lookup returns CDR1 SGHNT and CDR2 YENEEA. The CDR3 consists of 13 residues. V lost 4 bases and J lost 4, with 7 bases in between.

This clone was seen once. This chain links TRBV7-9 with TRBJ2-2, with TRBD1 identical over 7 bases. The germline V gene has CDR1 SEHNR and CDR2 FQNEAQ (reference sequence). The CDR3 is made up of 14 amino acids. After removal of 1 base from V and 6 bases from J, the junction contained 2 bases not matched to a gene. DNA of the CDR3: TGTGCCAGCAGCTTAGAGGGGGCGCCCGGGGAGCTGTTTTTT. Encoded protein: CASSLEGAPGELFF.

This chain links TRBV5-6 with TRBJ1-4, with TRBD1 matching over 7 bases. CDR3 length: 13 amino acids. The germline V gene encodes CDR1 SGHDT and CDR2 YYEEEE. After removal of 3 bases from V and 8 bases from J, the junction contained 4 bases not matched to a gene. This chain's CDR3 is CASSSIGGEKLFF. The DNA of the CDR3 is TGTGCCAGCAGCTCCATAGGGGGCGAAAAACTGTTTTTT.

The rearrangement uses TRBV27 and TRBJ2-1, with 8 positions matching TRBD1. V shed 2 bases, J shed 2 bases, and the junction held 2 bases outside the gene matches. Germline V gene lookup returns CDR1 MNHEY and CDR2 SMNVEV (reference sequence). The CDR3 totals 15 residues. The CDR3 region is CASSLAGGTYNEQFF. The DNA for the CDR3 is TGTGCCAGCAGTTTAGCAGGGGGCACCTACAATGAGCAGTTCTTC.

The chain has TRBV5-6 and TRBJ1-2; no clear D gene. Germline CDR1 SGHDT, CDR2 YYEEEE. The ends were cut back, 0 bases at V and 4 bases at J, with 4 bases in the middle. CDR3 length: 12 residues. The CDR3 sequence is CASSLVSYGYTF. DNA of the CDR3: TGTGCCAGCAGCTTGGTGAGCTATGGCTACACCTTC. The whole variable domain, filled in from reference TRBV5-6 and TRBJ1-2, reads DAGVTQSPTHLIKTRGQQVTLRCSPKSGHDTVSWYQQALGQGPQFIFQYYEEEERQRGNFPDRFSGHQFPNYSSELNVNALLLGDSALYLCASSLVSYGYTFGSGTRLTVV.

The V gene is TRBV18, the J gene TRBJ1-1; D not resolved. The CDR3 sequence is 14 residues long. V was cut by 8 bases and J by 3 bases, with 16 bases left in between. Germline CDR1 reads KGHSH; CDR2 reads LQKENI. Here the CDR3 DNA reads TGTGCCAGCGGACTGGGAGCCGGGTACACTGAAGCTTTCTTT. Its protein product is CASGLGAGYTEAFF.

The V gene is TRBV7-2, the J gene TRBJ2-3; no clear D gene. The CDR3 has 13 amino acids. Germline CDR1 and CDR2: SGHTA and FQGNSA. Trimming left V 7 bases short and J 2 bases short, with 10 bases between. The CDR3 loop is CASTPQNTDTQYF. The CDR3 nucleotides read TGTGCCAGCACCCCTCAGAACACAGATACGCAGTATTTT. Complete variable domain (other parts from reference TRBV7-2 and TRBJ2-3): GAGVSQSPSNKVTEKGKDVELRCDPISGHTALYWYRQSLGQGLEFLIYFQGNSAPDKSGLPSDRFSAERTGGSVSTLTIQRTQQEDSAVYLCASTPQNTDTQYFGPGTRLTVL.

Here the CDR3 DNA reads TGTGCCAGCAGCGTATACGGGGAGTCTCATGAAAAACTGTTTTTT. The encoded protein is CASSVYGESHEKLFF. V and J are TRBV9 and TRBJ1-4, with no clear D. Trimming shortened V by 1 base and J by 6 bases, and 13 bases separated the two germline ends. Germline-derived CDR1 and CDR2 are SGDLS and YYNGEE. This CDR3 contains 15 residues.

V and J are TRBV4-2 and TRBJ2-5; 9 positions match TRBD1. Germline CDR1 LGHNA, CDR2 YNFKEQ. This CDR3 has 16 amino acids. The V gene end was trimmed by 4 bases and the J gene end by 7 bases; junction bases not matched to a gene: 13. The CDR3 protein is CASSRDTGTGRGTQYF. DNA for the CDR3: TGTGCCAGCAGCCGAGACACCGGGACAGGGCGCGGGACCCAGTACTTC.

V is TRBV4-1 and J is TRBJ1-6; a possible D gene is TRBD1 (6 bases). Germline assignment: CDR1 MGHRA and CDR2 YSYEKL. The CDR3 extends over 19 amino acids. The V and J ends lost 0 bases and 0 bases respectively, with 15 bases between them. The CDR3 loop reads CASSQEWSGVSSYNSPLHF. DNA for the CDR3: TGCGCCAGCAGCCAAGAGTGGTCAGGGGTTAGCTCCTATAATTCACCCCTCCACTTT.

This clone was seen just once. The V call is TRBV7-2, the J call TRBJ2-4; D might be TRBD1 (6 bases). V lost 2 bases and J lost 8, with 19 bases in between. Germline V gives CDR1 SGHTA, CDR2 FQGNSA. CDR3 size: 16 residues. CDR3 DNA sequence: TGTGCCAGCAGCTTACAGGGGAGAATGGAGTTCGACATTCAGTACTTC. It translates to CASSLQGRMEFDIQYF.

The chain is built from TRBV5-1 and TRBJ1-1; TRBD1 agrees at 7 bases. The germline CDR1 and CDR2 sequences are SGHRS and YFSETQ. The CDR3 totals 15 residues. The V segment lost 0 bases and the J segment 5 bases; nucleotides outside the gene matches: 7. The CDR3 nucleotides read TGCGCCAGCAGCTTGGACAGGGGATTGGGAACTGAAGCTTTCTTT. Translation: CASSLDRGLGTEAFF.